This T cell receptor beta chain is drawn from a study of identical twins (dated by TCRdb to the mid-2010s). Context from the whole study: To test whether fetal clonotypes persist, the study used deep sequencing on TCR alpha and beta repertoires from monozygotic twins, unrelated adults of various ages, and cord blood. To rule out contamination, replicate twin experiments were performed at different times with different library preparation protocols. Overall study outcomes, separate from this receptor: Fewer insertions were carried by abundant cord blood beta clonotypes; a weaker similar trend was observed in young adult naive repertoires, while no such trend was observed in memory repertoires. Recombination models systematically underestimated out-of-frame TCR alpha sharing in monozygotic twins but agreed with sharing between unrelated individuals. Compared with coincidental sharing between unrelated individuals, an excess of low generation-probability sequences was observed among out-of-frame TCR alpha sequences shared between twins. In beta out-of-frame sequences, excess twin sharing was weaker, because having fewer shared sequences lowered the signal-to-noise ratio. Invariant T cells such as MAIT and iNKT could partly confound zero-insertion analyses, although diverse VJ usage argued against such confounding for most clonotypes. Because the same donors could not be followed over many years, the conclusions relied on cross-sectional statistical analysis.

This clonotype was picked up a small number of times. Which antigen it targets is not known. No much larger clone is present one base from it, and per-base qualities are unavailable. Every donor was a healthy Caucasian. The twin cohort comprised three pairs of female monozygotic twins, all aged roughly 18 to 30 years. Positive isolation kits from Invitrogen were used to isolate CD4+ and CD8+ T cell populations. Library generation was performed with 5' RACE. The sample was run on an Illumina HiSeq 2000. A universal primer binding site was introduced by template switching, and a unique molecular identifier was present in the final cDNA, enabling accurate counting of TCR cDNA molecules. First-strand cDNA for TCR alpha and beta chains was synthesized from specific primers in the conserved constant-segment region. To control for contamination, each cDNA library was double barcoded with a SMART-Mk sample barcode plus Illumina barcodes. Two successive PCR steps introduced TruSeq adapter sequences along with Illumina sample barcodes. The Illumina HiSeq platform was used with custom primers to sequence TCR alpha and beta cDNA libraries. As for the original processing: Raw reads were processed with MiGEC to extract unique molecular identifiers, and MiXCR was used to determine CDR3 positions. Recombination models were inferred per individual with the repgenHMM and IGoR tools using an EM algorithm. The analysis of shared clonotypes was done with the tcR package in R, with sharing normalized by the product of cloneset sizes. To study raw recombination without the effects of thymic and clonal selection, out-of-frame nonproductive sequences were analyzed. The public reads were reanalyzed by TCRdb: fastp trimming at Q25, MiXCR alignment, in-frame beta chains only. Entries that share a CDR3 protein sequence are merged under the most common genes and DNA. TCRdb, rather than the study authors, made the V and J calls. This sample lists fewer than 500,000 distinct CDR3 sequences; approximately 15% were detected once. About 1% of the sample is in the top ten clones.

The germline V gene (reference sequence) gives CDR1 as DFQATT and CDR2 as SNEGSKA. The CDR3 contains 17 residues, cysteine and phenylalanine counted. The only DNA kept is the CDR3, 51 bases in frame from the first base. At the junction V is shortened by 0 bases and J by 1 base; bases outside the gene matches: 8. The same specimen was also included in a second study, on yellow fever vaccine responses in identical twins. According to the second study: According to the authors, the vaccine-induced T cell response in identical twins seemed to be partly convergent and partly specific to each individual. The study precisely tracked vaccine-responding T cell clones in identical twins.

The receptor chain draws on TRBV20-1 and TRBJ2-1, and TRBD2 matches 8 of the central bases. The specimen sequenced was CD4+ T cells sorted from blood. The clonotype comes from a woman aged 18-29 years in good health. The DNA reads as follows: TGCAGTGCTAGAGATTCTGGCGGGGGGAGGTCCTACAATGAGCAGTTCTTC. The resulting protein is CSARDSGGGRSYNEQFF.